This section outlines one TCR beta chain sequence together with its context. The antigen it recognizes is unknown. No base-level quality is on record; no much larger clone is a single base apart. This sample's time point label indicates: baseline before first vaccination. In light of the paper, this sample's treatment or condition label describes: meningococcal conjugate vaccine given as trial control. The vaccinee samples were drawn from two UK trials, COV001 and COV002, one of which was a single-blind randomized controlled phase 2/3 trial testing AZD1222 (ChAdOx1 nCoV-19) in healthy adults. For TCRbeta chain sequencing, PBMC samples were collected from trial participants at day 0 and at day 28 after the second dose. The data derive from a study of T cell responses to AZD1222 COVID-19 vaccine (TCRdb year 2021). For the wider study: TCR sequencing covered 230 or so trial participants: 207 given two doses of AZD1222 and about 26 given two doses of MenACWY control vaccine. Trial participants were enrolled by age into 18-55, 56-69 and 70-plus year subgroups, with about 150, 28 and 57 TCR-sequenced participants respectively.

The paper as a whole reports these results and caveats: A significant rise in spike-specific TCR breadth and depth was observed after two AZD1222 doses relative to day 0 and relative to MenACWY recipients. Most participants were white British and females outnumbered males, and the authors suggested that clonal diversity may have been underestimated. The 56-69-year group was small, and its depth increase did not reach significance, likely because of low power. Nearly half of unique spike-specific TCRs reportedly recognized epitopes outside regions mutated in the B.1.351 and B.1.1.7 variants. Conclusions about previously exposed vaccinees are limited, since just a handful of AZD1222 recipients were seropositive for SARS-CoV-2 at baseline. Vaccine-associated CD4 TCRs spanned the whole spike protein, with dominant responses in regions 160-218 and 743-854. Because no day 14 peak-response samples were available, repertoires were characterized only after the peak T cell response.

A distance of 16 bases separates the germline ends of V and J, which lose 0 bases and 7 bases respectively. Including the terminal cysteine and phenylalanine, the CDR3 comprises 16 residues. This entry keeps only the CDR3 DNA: 48 bases, framed from base 1. From a lookup of the germline V gene, CDR1 and CDR2 are MGHRA and YSYEKL. The CDR3 regions of human TCRbeta chains were subjected to immunosequencing. The authors' analysis ran thus. TCRs in the repertoires were compared against a reference library of SARS-CoV-2-specific TCRs that had been generated with the MIRA antigen-specificity platform. Breadth was defined as the fraction of unique TCRs that were SARS-CoV-2-associated. Depth was defined as the fraction of total T cells that were SARS-CoV-2-associated. Using the MIRA data, each spike-specific TCR was mapped to the spike region that the TCR reacts to and placed in a CD4 or CD8 class. Log10-transformed breadth and depth values were compared by one-way ANOVA with Sidak's multiple comparisons tests. TCRdb re-hosts the immuneACCESS table, in-frame sequences only. Its copies lack some clones; in the studies checked, an unresolved V gene accounts for under half of them, and the cause for the rest is not known. The DNA gave D and trimming, while V, J and clone size come from that table. The sample table contains about 140,000 clones; only one count was recorded for over 90% of them. Jointly, the top ten make up more than 0.85% of the sample.

The specimen comprised peripheral blood, sampled on day 0 of MenACWY control vaccination. The V gene is TRBV4-1 and the J gene is TRBJ1-5, with the D segment identity uncertain. This sequence was found in an adult in good health. The CDR3 region reads CASSQDPAVPRQPQHF. The sequenced DNA: TGCGCCAGCAGCCAAGATCCGGCGGTCCCCAGACAGCCCCAGCATTTT.